The subject of this entry is one T cell receptor beta chain. The antigen is undetermined. These data belong to a study of beta chain features in type 1 diabetes. Study in general: Across the samples, 100 million to 130 million sorted cells were examined in total. Study conclusions and caveats: The study found that naive, central memory and Treg TCRB repertoires appeared more similar in patients than in healthy donors. The influence of HLA type on TCRB rearrangement stayed undetermined.

In germline, CDR1 is MNHEY, CDR2 SVGAGI. The V and J ends lost 2 bases and 6 bases respectively, with 10 bases between them. CDR3 length: 13 residues. The study reverse transcribed the entire isolated RNA, so it sequenced expressed TCRB transcripts. This table comes from immunoSEQ multiplex PCR, and its TCRdb copy is limited to in-frame clones, with some not included. The top ten hold 0.02% to 0.025% of the sample, which has under 900,000 clones, about a sixth seen once. The specimen sequenced was naive CD4+ T cells from blood. This sequence was found in a woman younger than 30 in good health. The genes are TRBV6-5 and TRBJ1-2; perhaps TRBD1 as D (6 bases). CDR3 DNA: TGTGCCAGCAGTTACCAGGGGAGGAATGGCTACACCTTC. Its translation: CASSYQGRNGYTF.